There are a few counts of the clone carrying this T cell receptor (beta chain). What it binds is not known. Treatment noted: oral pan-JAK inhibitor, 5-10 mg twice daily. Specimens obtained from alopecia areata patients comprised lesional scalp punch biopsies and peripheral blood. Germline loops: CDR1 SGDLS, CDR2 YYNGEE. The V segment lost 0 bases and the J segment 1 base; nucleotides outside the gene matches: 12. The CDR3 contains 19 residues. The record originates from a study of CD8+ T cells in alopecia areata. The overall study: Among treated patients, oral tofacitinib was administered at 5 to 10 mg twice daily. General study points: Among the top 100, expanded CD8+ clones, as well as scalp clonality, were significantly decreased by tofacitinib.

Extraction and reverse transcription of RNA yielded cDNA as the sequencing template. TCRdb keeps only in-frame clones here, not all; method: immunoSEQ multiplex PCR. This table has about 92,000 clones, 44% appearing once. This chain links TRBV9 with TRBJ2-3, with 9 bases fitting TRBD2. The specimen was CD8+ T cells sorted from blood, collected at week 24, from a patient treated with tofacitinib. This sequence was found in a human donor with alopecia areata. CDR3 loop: CASSVDPGASGTRTDTQYF. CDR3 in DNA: TGTGCCAGCAGCGTAGATCCGGGGGCTAGCGGGACGCGCACAGATACGCAGTATTTT.